This T cell receptor beta chain was recorded in a study of T cells in Graves' hyperthyroidism and ophthalmopathy. Study details: Blood was drawn when the patient was first diagnosed and still untreated.

Points on this clonotype: It may be a read error: a sequence one base away is much more abundant.

Germline CDR1 and CDR2: LNHDA and SQIVND (reference sequence). V was cut by 0 bases and J by 9 bases, with 6 bases left in between. This CDR3 comprises 13 residues. It was RNA transcripts that yielded the amplified TCR beta CDR3 regions. The HTBI primer set served for first-round RT-PCR of the TCR CDR3. TCRdb re-analysed the multiplex PCR reads in MiXCR, keeping a single row per CDR3 protein. The profile covers 750,000 to 950,000 distinct CDR3 sequences, with 38% appearing a single time and around 10% taken by the ten largest. The sample was blood. The V and J genes are TRBV19 and TRBJ1-6; unclear D gene. The sequence came from a man between 18 and 29 years old with Graves' hyperthyroidism. The CDR3 here is CASSIEGGSPLHF. The CDR3 nucleotides read TGTGCCAGTAGTATAGAAGGTGGTTCACCCCTCCACTTT.